Each of the 21 T cell receptor beta chains below was sequenced from the same sample in a study of regulatory T cells in long-lasting Graves disease. Time point in this sample: newly diagnosed GD, antithyroid drugs for less than 3 months. Preparation of the TCR library used RNA extracted from PBMCs. Libraries of TCR beta came from iRepertoire HTBI primers plus Arm-PCR of CDR3 regions. TCRdb reprocessed the multiplex PCR reads via MiXCR and lists one record per CDR3 protein. The sample records about 400,000 distinct CDR3 sequences, around 15% being singletons. The sample here was peripheral blood mononuclear cells (PBMCs), taken at new diagnosis, from a patient treated with antithyroid drugs. The receptors stem from a female donor with Graves disease.

Note on this clonotype: A much larger clone lies a single base off, so this may be a read error. The rearrangement links TRBV5-1 to TRBJ2-5; D is undetermined. Germline V gives CDR1 SGHRS, CDR2 YFSETQ. V dropped 3 bases and J dropped 4 bases, with 13 bases sitting between them. CDR3 length equals 14 residues. The chain's CDR3 is CASSSASGGETQYF. Here the CDR3 DNA reads TGCGCCAGCAGCTCAGCCTCCGGTGGAGAGACCCAGTACTTC.

This clonotype occurred many times. The chain employs TRBV12-3 or TRBV12-4 and TRBJ1-3, with D uncertain. The CDR3 has 15 amino acids. Trimming pared 7 bases from V and 0 bases from J, leaving 13 bases between. The CDR3 region has the DNA TGTGCCAGCACCTTGGATCTGACCTCTGGAAACACCATATATTTT. Its translation: CASTLDLTSGNTIYF.

This clonotype was counted ten times or more. V and J are TRBV7-2 and TRBJ2-1; 13 bases agree with TRBD2. Germline V gene sequence: CDR1 SGHTA, CDR2 FQGNSA. J was trimmed by 10 bases and V by 7 bases; bases with no gene match: 10. CDR3 length: 15 residues. CDR3: CASTLGLAGPSEQFF. In nucleotides, the CDR3 is TGTGCCAGCACCTTGGGACTAGCGGGACCTAGCGAGCAGTTCTTC.

In its sample, this clonotype was seen many times. The rearrangement links TRBV12-3 or TRBV12-4 to TRBJ2-1, with 11 bases fitting TRBD2. This CDR3 comprises 15 residues. J gave up 10 bases and V 6 bases, and 11 bases lay outside the gene matches. CDR3 in amino acids: CASSSTSGGPSEQFF. For the CDR3, the DNA is TGTGCCAGCAGCTCAACTAGCGGGGGACCGTCCGAGCAGTTCTTC.

The chain has TRBV7-2 and TRBJ2-7, with D tentatively TRBD2 (6 bases). This CDR3 comprises 12 residues. Trimming took off 1 base at V and 9 bases at J, with 10 bases between the two ends. Germline CDR1 SGHTA, CDR2 FQGNSA. This CDR3 is CASSLVLAVQYF. CDR3 DNA sequence: TGTGCCAGCAGCTTAGTCTTAGCGGTGCAGTACTTC.

This clonotype has ten or more counts. This chain connects TRBV10-3 to TRBJ1-2; D possibly corresponds to TRBD1 (5 bases). The germline CDR1 and CDR2 sequences are ENHRY and SYGVKD. The CDR3 length is 12 residues. V was pared by 5 bases and J by 5 bases, with 9 bases between. As DNA, the CDR3 is TGTGCCATCAGTCGGGGGGATTATGGCTACACCTTC. This sequence encodes CAISRGDYGYTF.

This clonotype was observed many times. This chain uses TRBV30 with TRBJ2-2; no firm D call. V dropped 2 bases and J dropped 2 bases, with 12 bases sitting between them. CDR3 length equals 15 residues. Looked up from germline, CDR1 is GTSNPN and CDR2 is SVGIG (reference sequence). The CDR3 reads CAWSSFRVNTGELFF. In DNA, the CDR3 is TGTGCCTGGAGTTCCTTCCGGGTAAACACCGGGGAGCTGTTTTTT.

This clonotype was counted many times. The genes are TRBV27 and TRBJ2-5; 8 bases fit TRBD1. The CDR3 extends over 15 amino acids. V was pared by 2 bases and J by 1 base, with 3 bases of the junction left unmatched. The germline V gene encodes CDR1 MNHEY and CDR2 SMNVEV (reference sequence). CDR3 DNA sequence: TGTGCCAGCAGTTTAACCAGGGGGCTCCAAGAGACCCAGTACTTC. This translates into CASSLTRGLQETQYF.

This clonotype was counted at least ten times. The J gene is TRBJ1-2, the V gene TRBV15; D is ambiguous. V lost 0 bases to trimming and J lost 4 bases, with 12 bases between them. The CDR3 extends over 15 amino acids. Germline V gene sequence: CDR1 LNHNV, CDR2 YYDKDF (reference sequence). The CDR3 bases are TGTGCCACCAGCAGAGATGTTAGGACGGTCTATGGCTACACCTTC. It encodes CATSRDVRTVYGYTF.

As to this clonotype: Because it lacks the conserved phenylalanine or tryptophan at the end, this CDR3 is likely a read error. The rearrangement joins TRBV6-1 to TRBJ1-1; 7 bases agree with TRBD1. This CDR3 has 14 amino acids. CDR1 is MNHNS and CDR2 is SASEGT in the germline V gene. The trim removed 6 bases at V and 1 base at J, leaving 5 bases unmatched. The CDR3 loop reads CASSRGTENTEAFS. CDR3 DNA: TGTGCCAGCAGCCGAGGGACAGAGAACACTGAAGCTTTCTCT.

Of note for this clonotype: This sequence may be a read error, since a much larger clone differs from it by one base. The CDR3: CASSFYGYEQYF. CDR3 coding DNA: TGTGCCAGCAGCTTCTACGGCTACGAGCAGTACTTC. The gene calls are TRBV7-8 and TRBJ2-7; D is unclear. Germline V gene data show CDR1 as SGHVS and CDR2 as FQNEAQ. V lost 3 bases to trimming and J lost 3 bases, with 6 bases between them. This CDR3 is 12 amino acids long.

This rearrangement joins TRBV11-2 to TRBJ2-6; D call uncertain. The CDR3 length is 17 residues. The V and J ends lost 0 bases and 0 bases respectively, with 9 bases between them. Germline V gives CDR1 SGHAT, CDR2 FQNNGV. The CDR3 coding sequence is TGTGCCAGCAGCTTAGATCGGCCGGGCTCTGGGGCCAACGTCCTGACTTTC. As protein: CASSLDRPGSGANVLTF.

This clonotype was recorded at least ten times. The V call is TRBV6-5, the J call TRBJ1-1; perhaps TRBD1 as D (6 bases). Germline V lookup: CDR1 MNHEY, CDR2 SVGAGI. V shed 4 bases and J shed 5 bases, with 14 bases lying between them. This CDR3 contains 14 residues. This CDR3 reads CASSSDSGGTEAFF. CDR3 DNA: TGTGCCAGCAGTTCGGACAGCGGGGGGACTGAAGCTTTCTTT.

V usage is TRBV7-9 and J usage is TRBJ2-4; 10 nucleotides line up with TRBD1. CDR1 is SEHNR, CDR2 FQNEAQ, per germline (reference sequence). V lost 7 bases, J lost 6 bases, and 6 bases stayed unmatched. There are 14 residues in the CDR3. Here the CDR3 reads CASKKTGGRNIQYF. The CDR3 DNA follows: TGTGCCAGCAAGAAGACAGGGGGCAGAAACATTCAGTACTTC.

This clonotype has a handful of counts. This chain links TRBV19 with TRBJ1-5, with 8 nucleotides matching TRBD1. With 6 bases clipped from V and 4 bases from J, the junction kept 5 bases outside the gene matches. The V gene's germline CDR1 is LNHDA and CDR2 SQIVND (reference sequence). There are 14 residues in the CDR3. The CDR3 sequence: CASRAGQANQPQHF. As DNA, the CDR3 is TGTGCCAGTAGGGCGGGACAGGCAAATCAGCCCCAGCATTTT.

This clonotype was counted ten times or more. The chain is built from TRBV20-1 and TRBJ1-4; D gene unclear. Trimming cost V 0 bases and J 6 bases, with 11 bases left between them. Germline V CDR1 and CDR2: DFQATT, SNEGSKA (reference sequence). CDR3 length: 14 residues. CDR3 region: CSARDRRRDEKLFF. For the CDR3, the DNA is TGCAGTGCTAGAGATAGGCGCCGGGATGAAAAACTGTTTTTT.

This clonotype appeared many times. The chain recombines TRBV30 with TRBJ2-7; unclear D gene. The CDR3 totals 12 residues. Germline loops: CDR1 GTSNPN, CDR2 SVGIG (reference sequence). V was shortened by 4 bases and J by 0 bases, with 7 bases between the two germline ends. CDR3 nucleotides: TGTGCCTGGATGGACGACTCCTACGAGCAGTACTTC. Translation gives CAWMDDSYEQYF.

Comments on this clonotype: Being one base from a much bigger clone, this may be a read error. The gene calls are TRBV2 and TRBJ2-1; perhaps TRBD2 as D (6 bases). With 4 bases removed from V and 9 bases from J, the gap between germline ends came to 13 bases. Germline-derived CDR1 and CDR2 are SNHLY and FYNNEI. This CDR3 comprises 13 residues. The CDR3 loop is CASSVDSGGEQFF. Here the CDR3 DNA reads TGTGCCAGCAGTGTCGATAGCGGAGGTGAGCAGTTCTTC.

The chain has TRBV9 and TRBJ2-7, with 8 nucleotides matching TRBD2. Germline V gene data show CDR1 as SGDLS and CDR2 as YYNGEE. V lost 3 bases and J lost 4; bases outside the gene matches: 12. The CDR3 totals 16 residues. In nucleotides, the CDR3 is TGTGCCAGCAGCGCTCGGGGGGGGGAGTTCGAGTACGAGCAGTACTTC. It codes for CASSARGGEFEYEQYF.

The chain recombines TRBV9 with TRBJ1-2; D gene unclear. Germline CDR1 is SGDLS and CDR2 is YYNGEE. The ends were cut back, 0 bases at V and 4 bases at J, with 10 bases in the middle. This CDR3 contains 14 residues. The CDR3 region is CASSVGTSVYGYTF. DNA of the CDR3: TGTGCCAGCAGCGTAGGGACTAGTGTCTATGGCTACACCTTC.

The chain joins TRBV12-3 or TRBV12-4 to TRBJ1-2, with D perhaps matching TRBD1 (5 bases). The V end lost 1 base, the J end lost 9 bases, and 18 bases lay between the germline ends. The CDR3 covers 15 residues. DNA of the CDR3: TGTGCCAGCAGTTTAGGGGGCGGGGGTTATGTGAGCTACACCTTC. Its protein is CASSLGGGGYVSYTF.